The present T cell receptor beta chain was sequenced within a study of T cells in Graves' hyperthyroidism and ophthalmopathy. The wider study: It was at initial diagnosis, before any treatment, that peripheral blood was collected.

Study results and limitations: Median prediction lead before ophthalmopathy onset was 6.5 to 7 months with the model.

This CDR3 is built from 15 residues. V was pared by 1 base and J by 7 bases, with 3 bases of the junction left unmatched. Germline V CDR1 and CDR2: SGHTA, FQGNSA. First hyperthyroidism diagnosis is when the blood sample was obtained, before any ophthalmopathy symptoms. This clonotype was counted at least ten times. Its antigen is not identified. RNA transcripts served as the template for amplifying TCR beta CDR3 regions. First-round RT-PCR with HTBI primers amplified the TCR CDR3 region. TCRdb redid the calling of the multiplex PCR reads with MiXCR, one entry per CDR3 protein. This sample has roughly 500,000 distinct CDR3 sequences; approximately 15% occur once, and the top ten carry roughly 5.7%.

This sequence joins TRBV7-2 and TRBJ1-6; the match to TRBD1 covers 8 bases. Input material: blood. The receptor was derived from a woman in her twenties or thirties with Graves' hyperthyroidism that later progressed to Graves' ophthalmopathy. The CDR3 sequence is CASSLEGQGNSPLHF. As DNA, the CDR3 is TGTGCCAGCAGCTTAGAAGGACAGGGCAATTCACCCCTCCACTTT.